The source of this TCR beta chain is a study of T cells after yellow fever vaccination. On this clonotype: Its antigen is currently unknown.

The TCR cDNA carried a universal primer site and UMIs from 5'RACE template switching. Each CDR3 protein is one row after TCRdb ran MiXCR on the 5' RACE reads. The table lists 95,000 to 150,000 distinct CDR3 sequences, 8% to 10% of them singletons. Study results and caveats: Most clones from primary vaccination were detected again post-booster (roughly 96% CD4, 88% CD8).

The TCR originated in a man between 18 and 35 years old who received the YFV17D yellow fever vaccine. The sample was CD8+ T cells sorted from PBMCs, taken on the day of the yellow fever booster vaccination.

CDR3 sequence reads: CSVDLQGAGTEAFF. The CDR3, as DNA: TGCAGCGTTGACCTACAGGGGGCAGGGACTGAAGCTTTCTTT. The gene calls are TRBV29-1 and TRBJ1-1; TRBD1 matches at 9 bases. CDR1 is SQVTM, CDR2 ANQGSEA, per germline. V gave up 3 bases and J gave up 5 bases; unmatched junction bases: 7. The CDR3 spans 14 residues.